These T cell receptor beta chains were read from a single sample in a study of CD8+CD57+ T cells in acquired aplastic anemia. TCRdb used MiXCR to reprocess the reads, holding one entry per CDR3 protein. The table includes about half a million distinct CDR3 sequences, around 30% detected once. Sequencing used sorted CD4+, CD8+, or CD8+CD57+ T cells (not recorded which) from PBMCs. Source of these receptors: a human donor with aplastic anemia. The CDR3 runs from the conserved cysteine through the conserved F or W. Fields, in order: V gene, clone size, J gene, D gene, CDR3 protein, CDR3 DNA. A D gene is named only where the DNA matches it firmly. Some rows have no size entry. The others give once, few or many, or a class for an expanded clone.

>TRBV7-6|NA|TRBJ2-3|TRBD1
CASSLDQGADTQYF
TGTGCCAGCAGCTTAGACCAGGGGGCAGATACGCAGTATTTT
>TRBV7-9|many|TRBJ1-5|NA
CASPHGQPQHF
TGTGCCAGCCCTCATGGTCAGCCCCAGCATTTT
>TRBV15|many|TRBJ1-1|NA
CATSRDGPRRGTEAFF
TGTGCCACCAGCAGAGATGGTCCGCGGCGGGGAACTGAAGCTTTCTTT
>TRBV15|few|TRBJ2-5|NA
CATSRVQGPETQYF
TGTGCCACCAGCAGAGTACAGGGTCCGGAGACCCAGTACTTC
>TRBV20-1|NA|TRBJ1-2|NA
CSARDPKADGYTF
TGCAGTGCTAGAGATCCCAAGGCCGATGGCTACACCTTC
>TRBV19|many|TRBJ1-5|NA
CASSHPQGQPQHF
TGTGCCAGTAGCCATCCCCAGGGCCAGCCCCAGCATTTT
>TRBV9|few|TRBJ2-5|TRBD2
CASSVGTSELETQYF
TGTGCCAGCAGCGTTGGGACTAGCGAGTTGGAGACCCAGTACTTC
>TRBV20-1|many|TRBJ1-6|NA
CSATGQNNSPLHF
TGCAGTGCTACCGGACAGAATAATTCACCCCTCCACTTT
>TRBV15|many|TRBJ1-1|TRBD1
CATRGTGLNTEAFF
TGTGCCACCAGGGGGACAGGGTTGAACACTGAAGCTTTCTTT
>TRBV19|many|TRBJ1-2|NA
CASSIDFGGTAYGYTF
TGTGCCAGTAGTATAGATTTCGGCGGGACCGCCTATGGCTACACCTTC
>TRBV11-2|few|TRBJ2-3|TRBD2
CASSFDAGLAGASTDTQYF
TGTGCCAGCAGCTTTGACGCGGGGCTAGCGGGAGCTAGCACAGATACGCAGTATTTT
>TRBV4-1|NA|TRBJ2-7|NA
CASSQGLQVPYEQYF
TGCGCCAGCAGCCAAGGCTTGCAGGTACCTTACGAGCAGTACTTC
>TRBV15|NA|TRBJ1-1|TRBD1
CATSRTGDTEAFF
TGTGCCACCAGCAGAACAGGGGACACTGAAGCTTTCTTT
>TRBV19|many|TRBJ1-5|TRBD1
CASTPGRGLDQPQHF
TGTGCCAGTACCCCTGGGAGGGGGCTCGATCAGCCCCAGCATTTT
>TRBV19|many|TRBJ2-3|NA
CASTDLGEGTDTQYF
TGTGCCAGTACTGATCTGGGTGAAGGGACAGATACGCAGTATTTT
>TRBV25-1|NA|TRBJ2-1|NA
CASSRTRYNEQFF
TGTGCCAGCAGCCGGACTCGTTACAATGAGCAGTTCTTC
>TRBV7-8|NA|TRBJ2-3|TRBD2
CASEGLAGADTQYF
TGTGCCAGCGAGGGACTAGCGGGAGCAGATACGCAGTATTTT
>TRBV5-6|many|TRBJ1-2|NA
CASATTANYGYTF
TGTGCCAGCGCCACTACAGCGAACTATGGCTACACCTTC
>TRBV30|NA|TRBJ1-3|NA
CAWSVGLAGNTIYF
TGTGCCTGGAGTGTAGGCCTGGCGGGAAACACCATATATTTT
>TRBV7-2|few|TRBJ2-5|NA
CASSLDVGRKETQYF
TGTGCCAGCAGCTTAGATGTAGGCCGTAAAGAGACCCAGTACTTC
>TRBV20-1|NA|TRBJ2-3|NA
CSASSGVSDTQYF
TGCAGTGCTAGTTCGGGAGTTTCAGATACGCAGTATTTT
>TRBV15|many|TRBJ1-1|NA
CATTTGGDTEAFF
TGTGCCACCACTACTGGCGGAGACACTGAAGCTTTCTTT
>TRBV7-9|NA|TRBJ2-3|NA
CASSLSAGVDTQYF
TGTGCCAGCAGCTTATCGGCGGGCGTAGATACGCAGTATTTT
>TRBV11-2|many|TRBJ2-1|TRBD2
CASSWTSGGTSYNEQFF
TGTGCCAGCAGCTGGACTAGCGGGGGGACTTCCTACAATGAGCAGTTCTTC
>TRBV11-2|NA|TRBJ2-1|TRBD2
CASSFLTSSPLNEQFF
TGTGCCAGCAGCTTCCTGACTAGCAGCCCCCTCAATGAGCAGTTCTTC
>TRBV5-6|NA|TRBJ1-5|TRBD1
CASSFTGGIGQPQHF
TGTGCCAGCAGCTTCACAGGGGGCATTGGTCAGCCCCAGCATTTT
>TRBV5-5|NA|TRBJ1-3|NA
CASSMAGTGNTIYF
TGTGCCAGCAGCATGGCAGGGACTGGAAACACCATATATTTT
>TRBV19|many|TRBJ1-1|NA
CASSARDTTEAFF
TGTGCCAGTAGTGCCCGGGACACGACTGAAGCTTTCTTT
>TRBV5-1|many|TRBJ2-7|NA
CASSFDGGYEQYF
TGCGCCAGCAGCTTCGACGGAGGCTACGAGCAGTACTTC
>TRBV10-1|once|TRBJ2-1|NA
CASSYSGNSYNEQFF
TGCGCCAGCAGTTACTCTGGAAACTCCTACAATGAGCAGTTCTTC
>TRBV7-8|many|TRBJ2-7|NA
CASSLGLGGLYEQYF
TGTGCCAGCAGCCTCGGCCTGGGAGGACTTTACGAGCAGTACTTC
>TRBV15|NA|TRBJ2-1|TRBD2
CATSRTSGSSRNEQFF
TGTGCCACCAGCAGGACTAGCGGGAGTAGTAGGAATGAGCAGTTCTTC
>TRBV28|NA|TRBJ1-4|NA
CASSQDRPNEKLFF
TGTGCCAGCAGTCAAGACAGGCCTAATGAAAAACTGTTTTTT
>TRBV9|few|TRBJ2-5|NA
CATRHNLDRQRQETQYF
TGTGCCACCCGCCACAATTTGGACAGACAACGTCAAGAGACCCAGTACTTC
>TRBV20-1|NA|TRBJ2-6|NA
CSAREPARDSGANVLTF
TGCAGTGCTAGAGAACCAGCTCGAGACTCTGGGGCCAACGTCCTGACTTTC
>TRBV5-1|few|TRBJ1-1|TRBD1
CASSLRTGGLDTEAFF
TGCGCCAGCAGCTTACGGACAGGGGGATTGGACACTGAAGCTTTCTTT
>TRBV18|NA|TRBJ1-2|TRBD1
CASSTSGAGGSRYGYTF
TGTGCCAGCTCAACCTCGGGAGCAGGGGGATCCCGATATGGCTACACCTTC
>TRBV5-1|few|TRBJ2-1|TRBD2
CASSLGLAGMNEQFF
TGCGCCAGCAGCTTGGGACTAGCGGGAATGAATGAGCAGTTCTTC